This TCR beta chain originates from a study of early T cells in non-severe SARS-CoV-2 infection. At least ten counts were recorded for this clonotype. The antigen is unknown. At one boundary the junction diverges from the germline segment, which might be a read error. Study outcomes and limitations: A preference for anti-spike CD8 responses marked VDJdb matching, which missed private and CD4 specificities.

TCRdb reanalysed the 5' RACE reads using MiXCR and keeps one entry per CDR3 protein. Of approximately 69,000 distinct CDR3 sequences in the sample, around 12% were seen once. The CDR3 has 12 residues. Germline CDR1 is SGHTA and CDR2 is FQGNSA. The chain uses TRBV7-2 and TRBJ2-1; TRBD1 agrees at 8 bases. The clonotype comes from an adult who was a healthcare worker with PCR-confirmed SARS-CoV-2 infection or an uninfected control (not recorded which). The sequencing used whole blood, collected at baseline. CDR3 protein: CASSPLGGQAVF. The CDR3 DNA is TGTGCCAGCAGCCCCCTGGGGGGACAGGCGGTCTTC.